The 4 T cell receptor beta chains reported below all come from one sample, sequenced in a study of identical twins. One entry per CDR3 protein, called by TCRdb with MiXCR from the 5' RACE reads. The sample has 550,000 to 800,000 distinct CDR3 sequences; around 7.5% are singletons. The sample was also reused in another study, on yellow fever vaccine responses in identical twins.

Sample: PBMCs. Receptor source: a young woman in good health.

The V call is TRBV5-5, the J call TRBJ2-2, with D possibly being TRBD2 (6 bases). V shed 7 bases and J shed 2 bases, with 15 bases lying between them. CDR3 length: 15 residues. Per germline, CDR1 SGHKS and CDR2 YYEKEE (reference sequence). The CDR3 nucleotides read TGTGCCAGCTCTCCGGGACTCATAAACACCGGGGAGCTGTTTTTT. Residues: CASSPGLINTGELFF.

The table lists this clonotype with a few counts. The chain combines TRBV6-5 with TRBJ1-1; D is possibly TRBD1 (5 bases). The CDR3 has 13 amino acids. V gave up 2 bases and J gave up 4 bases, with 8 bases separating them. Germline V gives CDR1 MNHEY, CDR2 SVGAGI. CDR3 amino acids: CASSYGRVTEAFF. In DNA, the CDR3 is TGTGCCAGCAGTTACGGCAGGGTCACTGAAGCTTTCTTT.

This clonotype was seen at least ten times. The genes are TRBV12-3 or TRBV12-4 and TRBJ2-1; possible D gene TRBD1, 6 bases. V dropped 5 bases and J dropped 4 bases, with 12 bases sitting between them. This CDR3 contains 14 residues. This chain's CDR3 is CASSRDTAYNEQFF. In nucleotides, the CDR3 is TGTGCCAGCAGTAGGGACACAGCATACAATGAGCAGTTCTTC.

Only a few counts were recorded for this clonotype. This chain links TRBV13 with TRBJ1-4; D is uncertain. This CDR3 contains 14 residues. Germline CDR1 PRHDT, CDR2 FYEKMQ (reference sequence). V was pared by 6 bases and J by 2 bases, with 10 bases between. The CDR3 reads CASREGGTNEKLFF. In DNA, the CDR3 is TGTGCCAGCAGGGAGGGCGGCACTAATGAAAAACTGTTTTTT.